This T cell receptor (beta chain) emerged from a study of blood T cell repertoires in COVID-19. Study-level background: Material from acute and convalescent COVID-19 was sourced from the United States, Italy and Spain.

Per the study methods: Quantification of nucleated cells was approximated via reference gene primer amplification. Data came from immunoSEQ multiplex PCR; TCRdb stores just in-frame clones and leaves some out. D and trimming come from the DNA, and the V and J calls and clone size come from that table. The sample lists tens of thousands of clones, 80% to 90% occurring once. Germline V gene data show CDR1 as LGHNA and CDR2 as YNFKEQ. There are 15 residues in the CDR3. The V end was cut by 1 base, the J end by 7 bases, with 16 bases between. This sequence joins TRBV4-2 and TRBJ1-1; D is undetermined. This TCR derives from a man aged 50 to 59 with active COVID-19. The sample taken for sequencing was peripheral blood. CDR3 DNA sequence: TGTGCCAGCAGCCAAGTTAATCGAGCAGGCTATGAAGCTTTCTTT. This gives the protein CASSQVNRAGYEAFF.